These T cell receptor beta chains were read from a single sample in a study of neurological immune-mediated disorders. TCRdb ran MiXCR on the 5' RACE reads and lists one entry per CDR3 protein. This table holds around 64,000 distinct CDR3 sequences, 3.2% found once. Sequenced material: PBMCs. These receptors were obtained from a woman aged 50 to 65 with multiple sclerosis. Both conserved end residues are part of each CDR3. The D gene is left open where the match is weak. A clone size is listed for some rows: how often the clone was seen (once, few, many), or a class if it is expanded.

CDR3 protein,CDR3 DNA,J gene,V gene,D gene,clone size
CASRGFVQGDGYTF,TGTGCCAGCAGGGGCTTTGTGCAGGGAGATGGCTACACCTTC,TRBJ1-2,TRBV27,-,-
CSAREGGPSYEQYF,TGCAGTGCTAGAGAAGGTGGGCCCTCCTACGAGCAGTACTTC,TRBJ2-7,TRBV20-1,-,many
CASSGYRGKNQPQHF,TGTGCCAGCAGTGGGTATAGGGGGAAAAATCAGCCCCAGCATTTT,TRBJ1-5,TRBV6-1,-,many
CASSQDHGSGANVLTF,TGTGCCAGCAGCCAAGATCACGGCTCTGGGGCCAACGTCCTGACTTTC,TRBJ2-6,TRBV4-2,-,many
CSARDDAGVRVDYNEQFF,TGCAGTGCTAGAGATGACGCGGGAGTCCGTGTAGACTACAATGAGCAGTTCTTC,TRBJ2-1,TRBV20-1,TRBD2,many
CASSQNYRGDEQYF,TGCGCCAGCAGCCAAAACTACAGGGGCGACGAGCAGTACTTC,TRBJ2-7,TRBV5-1,TRBD1,many
CASSTEGGIKNIQYF,TGTGCCAGCAGTACTGAGGGGGGAATCAAAAACATTCAGTACTTC,TRBJ2-4,TRBV6-6,-,many
CASSLPLASHTDTQYF,TGCGCCAGCAGCCTACCCTTAGCGAGCCACACAGATACGCAGTATTTT,TRBJ2-3,TRBV5-1,-,many
CASGTSGRYEQYF,TGTGCCAGCGGAACTAGCGGGAGGTACGAGCAGTACTTC,TRBJ2-7,TRBV6-5,TRBD2,many
CASNQGAGTMNTEAFF,TGTGCCAGCAATCAAGGAGCCGGGACGATGAACACTGAAGCTTTCTTT,TRBJ1-1,TRBV2,-,many
CASSLTGGALTEQYF,TGTGCCAGCAGCTTGACAGGGGGCGCTTTAACCGAGCAGTACTTC,TRBJ2-7,TRBV7-9,TRBD1,-
CAISGGLAGDYEQYF,TGTGCCATCAGTGGGGGACTAGCGGGAGACTACGAGCAGTACTTC,TRBJ2-7,TRBV10-3,TRBD2,many
CSAPIAGIRQDEQFF,TGCAGTGCGCCAATAGCGGGCATAAGACAGGATGAGCAGTTCTTC,TRBJ2-1,TRBV20-1,-,many
CASMDRTSGETQYF,TGTGCCAGCATGGATCGGACTAGCGGGGAGACCCAGTACTTC,TRBJ2-5,TRBV7-2,TRBD2,many
CASSRQGMNTGELFF,TGCGCCAGCAGCCGACAGGGGATGAACACCGGGGAGCTGTTTTTT,TRBJ2-2,TRBV5-1,TRBD1,many
CSARVNSGETQYF,TGCAGTGCTAGAGTGAACAGCGGGGAGACCCAGTACTTC,TRBJ2-5,TRBV20-1,-,many
CASSQDFSGSKYEQYF,TGCGCCAGCAGCCAAGATTTCAGCGGGAGTAAATACGAGCAGTACTTC,TRBJ2-7,TRBV4-1,TRBD2,many
CASSLGQGGRGYTF,TGTGCCAGCAGCCTAGGACAGGGAGGTCGTGGCTACACCTTC,TRBJ1-2,TRBV4-2,TRBD1,many
CASRTGFQPQHF,TGTGCCAGCAGGACAGGGTTTCAGCCCCAGCATTTT,TRBJ1-5,TRBV6-5,TRBD1,many
CSAAGTSGSTFF,TGCAGTGCTGCCGGGACTAGCGGGTCTACGTTCTTC,TRBJ2-1,TRBV20-1,TRBD2,many
CASKQSLGISQGYTF,TGTGCCAGCAAGCAGTCTTTGGGGATAAGTCAAGGCTACACCTTC,TRBJ1-2,TRBV6-5,-,many
CASSVTSNQPQHF,TGTGCCAGCAGTGTGACAAGCAATCAGCCCCAGCATTTT,TRBJ1-5,TRBV12-3/TRBV12-4,-,many
CSASRPSGSNEQFF,TGCAGTGCCTCAAGGCCAAGCGGGAGTAATGAGCAGTTCTTC,TRBJ2-1,TRBV20-1,TRBD2,many
CASSLEWGAEKLFF,TGCGCCAGCAGCTTGGAGTGGGGGGCTGAAAAACTGTTTTTT,TRBJ1-4,TRBV5-1,-,many
CASTRDLNYGYTF,TGTGCCAGCACCCGGGACCTGAACTATGGCTACACCTTC,TRBJ1-2,TRBV6-5,-,many
CASGPGRGLDNEQFF,TGTGCCAGCGGACCCGGGAGGGGGCTTGACAATGAGCAGTTCTTC,TRBJ2-1,TRBV11-3,-,many
CASTPGDGPSYNSPLHF,TGTGCCAGCACCCCGGGGGACGGGCCCTCCTATAATTCACCCCTCCACTTT,TRBJ1-6,TRBV28,-,-
CASSLEGYEQYF,TGCGCCAGCAGCTTGGAGGGGTACGAGCAGTACTTC,TRBJ2-7,TRBV5-1,-,many
CASSFGGTAYGYTF,TGTGCCAGCAGTTTCGGAGGGACAGCCTATGGCTACACCTTC,TRBJ1-2,TRBV28,TRBD1,many
CASSPRSTRLGTTNYGYTF,TGTGCCAGCTCACCTCGGTCTACACGTTTGGGCACAACTAACTATGGCTACACCTTC,TRBJ1-2,TRBV18,-,once
CSVASGRVGGELFF,TGCAGCGTTGCTAGCGGGAGGGTTGGCGGGGAGCTGTTTTTT,TRBJ2-2,TRBV29-1,TRBD2,many
CSASDWREHRYEQYF,TGCAGTGCTAGTGATTGGCGGGAGCACCGGTACGAGCAGTACTTC,TRBJ2-7,TRBV20-1,TRBD2,many
CASSLSLALSYNEQFF,TGTGCCAGCAGTTTATCCTTAGCGCTATCCTACAATGAGCAGTTCTTC,TRBJ2-1,TRBV12-3/TRBV12-4,-,many
CASSLGDSYEQYF,TGTGCCAGCAGCTTAGGGGACAGTTACGAGCAGTACTTC,TRBJ2-7,TRBV7-6,TRBD1,many
CASSLGVAGRHAEQFF,TGTGCCAGCAGCTTAGGGGTAGCGGGAAGGCATGCTGAGCAGTTCTTC,TRBJ2-1,TRBV7-9,TRBD2,many
CASSFRFSDSSYNEQFF,TGCGCCAGCAGCTTTAGATTTTCGGACAGCTCCTACAATGAGCAGTTCTTC,TRBJ2-1,TRBV5-1,-,many
CSARDHRGGSPLHF,TGCAGTGCTAGAGATCACAGGGGAGGTTCACCCCTCCACTTT,TRBJ1-6,TRBV20-1,TRBD1,few
CSALHQGNTEAFF,TGCAGTGCTCTCCACCAGGGGAACACTGAAGCTTTCTTT,TRBJ1-1,TRBV20-1,-,many
CASTPRTSGGTDTQYF,TGTGCCAGCACCCCCCGGACTAGCGGTGGCACAGATACGCAGTATTTT,TRBJ2-3,TRBV28,TRBD2,few
CASSPRQGPEAFF,TGTGCCAGCAGCCCCCGACAGGGGCCTGAAGCTTTCTTT,TRBJ1-1,TRBV9,TRBD1,many
CASSSQLYTDTQYF,TGCGCCAGCAGCTCACAACTCTACACAGATACGCAGTATTTT,TRBJ2-3,TRBV5-1,-,many
CSVKGAHYSNQPQHF,TGCAGCGTTAAAGGGGCCCACTATAGCAATCAGCCCCAGCATTTT,TRBJ1-5,TRBV29-1,-,many
CASSLRDRTDTKYF,TGTGCCAGCAGCCTGCGCGATCGCACAGATACGAAGTATTTT,TRBJ2-3,TRBV5-4,-,-
CASQPGPGYEQYF,TGTGCCAGCCAACCCGGGCCAGGGTACGAGCAGTACTTC,TRBJ2-7,TRBV7-2,-,many
CSAIGAVGTSPYNEQFF,TGCAGTGCTATAGGAGCGGTTGGGACTAGCCCCTACAATGAGCAGTTCTTC,TRBJ2-1,TRBV20-1,TRBD2,many
CSATTGNQPQHF,TGCAGTGCTACGACAGGCAATCAGCCCCAGCATTTT,TRBJ1-5,TRBV20-1,-,many
CASSLTNGGLEYF,TGTGCCAGCTCACTAACTAATGGGGGGTTGGAGTACTTC,TRBJ2-7,TRBV18,-,many
CSARKGTGGDFLLNQPQHF,TGCAGTGCTAGGAAGGGGACAGGGGGCGATTTTCTCTTAAATCAGCCCCAGCATTTT,TRBJ1-5,TRBV20-1,TRBD1,many
CASSFGAANYEQYF,TGTGCCAGCAGCTTCGGTGCCGCAAACTACGAGCAGTACTTC,TRBJ2-7,TRBV11-1,-,many
CSAREMTRAAETQYF,TGCAGTGCTAGAGAGATGACGAGGGCGGCGGAGACCCAGTACTTC,TRBJ2-5,TRBV20-1,-,many
CASSLLQVNEKLFF,TGTGCCAGCAGCCTTCTCCAGGTTAATGAAAAACTGTTTTTT,TRBJ1-4,TRBV7-9,-,many
CASSLGRTSAYYNEQFF,TGTGCCAGCAGCTTAGGGAGGACTAGCGCTTACTACAATGAGCAGTTCTTC,TRBJ2-1,TRBV7-8,TRBD2,many
CASSSGTTAYEQYF,TGCGCCAGCAGCTCGGGGACTACCGCCTACGAGCAGTACTTC,TRBJ2-7,TRBV5-1,TRBD2,many
CASSPLGPGTEAFF,TGCGCCAGCAGCCCCCTCGGACCCGGCACTGAAGCTTTCTTT,TRBJ1-1,TRBV5-1,-,many
CASSEGDRLYEQYF,TGTGCCAGCAGCGAAGGGGACAGACTCTACGAGCAGTACTTC,TRBJ2-7,TRBV9,TRBD1,few